The following is a T cell receptor (beta chain) sequence with its context. Its antigen remains unidentified. Germline V gives CDR1 MGHRA, CDR2 YSYEKL. V was pared by 0 bases and J by 5 bases, with 18 bases between. The CDR3 totals 17 residues. This sample was included in a study of T cell repertoires in cytomegalovirus infection. Study context: CMV epitopes used comprised recently identified HLA-C-restricted ones and well-studied HLA-B-restricted ones.

TCRdb passed the reads through MiXCR, listing each CDR3 protein once. The table has about 71,000 distinct CDR3 sequences, 20% to 25% seen once. Sample: CD8+ T cells from cultured PBMCs, taken from culture after CMV antigen stimulation. The chain has TRBV4-1 and TRBJ2-3; the D gene is possibly TRBD2 (6 bases). The source is a human donor in good health (CMV status not recorded). Some clones in this sample may be carry-over from other donors' samples. The CDR3 nucleotides read TGCGCCAGCAGCCAAGATGCCGGCGGGATGACGCGAGATACGCAGTATTTT. As protein: CASSQDAGGMTRDTQYF.